This TCR beta chain was sequenced during a study of shared clonotypes between healthy human individuals. Data came from immunoSEQ multiplex PCR; TCRdb stores just in-frame clones and leaves some out. Here the sample spans over 850,000 clones, 75% to 85% being singletons. This TCR was sampled from a man aged 18 to 29 in good health. Some clones in this sample may be carry-over from other donors' samples. Sequenced material: memory CD4+ T cells from PBMCs. Subset noted: CD45RA-negative fraction.

DNA for the CDR3: TGTGCCAGCAGCCAAGGGATAGGGGGGGATACGCAGTATTTT. Its translation: CASSQGIGGDTQYF. J is TRBJ2-3 and V is TRBV4-2; D is possibly TRBD1 or TRBD2 (6 bases each). The V and J ends lost 1 base and 6 bases respectively, with 11 bases between them. This CDR3 contains 14 residues. The germline gives CDR1 LGHNA, CDR2 YNFKEQ.